The following is a T cell receptor (beta chain) sequence with its context. Antigen: not known. Trimming stripped 0 bases from V and 4 bases from J, with 12 bases between. This CDR3 region has 15 residues. Germline V CDR1 and CDR2: MNHEY, SVGAGI. The data belong to a study of T cell clonotyping in hematopoietic cell transplantation. Findings and limits, study-wide: Higher Inverse Simpson Index values in graft donor and pretransplant recipient predicted broader posttransplant TCR diversity.

Generated by immunoSEQ multiplex PCR, the TCRdb table keeps only in-frame clones and is missing some. The sample lists 55,000 to 70,000 clones; about 93% were seen once. Sequenced input: peripheral blood mononuclear cells. The chain recombines TRBV6-5 with TRBJ1-2; a possible D gene is TRBD1 (5 bases). This clonotype originated in a man aged 50 to 60 in good health. Some clones in this sample may be carry-over from other donors' samples. Here the CDR3 reads CASSYSFRATYGYTF. CDR3 coding DNA: TGTGCCAGCAGTTACTCCTTCAGGGCAACCTATGGCTACACCTTC.